The 32 T cell receptor beta chains given below trace back to one sample, sequenced in a study of regulatory T cells in long-lasting Graves disease. The time point denotes: newly diagnosed GD, antithyroid drugs for less than 3 months. The authors made the TCR library using RNA they extracted from PBMCs. Both iRepertoire HTBI primers and Arm-PCR of CDR3 regions were used to build the TCR beta libraries. Each CDR3 protein is one row after TCRdb ran MiXCR on the multiplex PCR reads. The data show hundreds of thousands of distinct CDR3 sequences, roughly 13% seen once. The same data also went into a second study, on T cells in Graves' hyperthyroidism and ophthalmopathy.

This specimen consisted of peripheral blood mononuclear cells (PBMCs), obtained at new diagnosis, from a patient treated with antithyroid drugs. These receptor sequences come from a man aged 25-45 years with Graves disease.

This clonotype appeared a few times. The junction and the germline gene differ at one end; a read error may be behind it. The chain links TRBV12-3 or TRBV12-4 to TRBJ2-1, with 7 nucleotides matching TRBD1. The CDR3 is 14 amino acids. The CDR3 DNA sequence: TGTGCCTGCAGACCGCAAGGGGGCTCCAATGAGCAGTTCTTC. Amino acid sequence: CACRPQGGSNEQFF.

There are many counts of this clonotype. The chain carries TRBV11-1 and TRBJ2-7, with D unclear. This CDR3 region has 14 residues. The germline V gene has CDR1 SGHAT and CDR2 FQDESV (reference sequence). The ends were cut back, 8 bases at V and 0 bases at J, with 14 bases in the middle. The CDR3 here is CASQLDGSSYEQYF. CDR3 sequence (DNA): TGTGCCAGCCAACTCGACGGAAGCTCCTACGAGCAGTACTTC.

There are many counts of this clonotype. The chain uses TRBV20-1 and TRBJ2-5, with D unresolved. This CDR3 region has 13 residues. The ends were cut back, 5 bases at V and 5 bases at J, with 15 bases in the middle. Germline V gene data show CDR1 as DFQATT and CDR2 as SNEGSKA (reference sequence). CDR3 in amino acids: CSAPLPGRETQYF. CDR3 nucleotides: TGCAGTGCTCCCCTTCCCGGCCGGGAGACCCAGTACTTC.

A word on this clonotype: A much larger clone lies a single base off, so this may be a read error. V and J are TRBV2 and TRBJ2-3; D unclear. The assigned J gene may be wrong: the sequence end matches TRBJ2-1 better. The CDR3 length is 14 residues. The germline gives CDR1 SNHLY, CDR2 FYNNEI. The CDR3 nucleotides read TGTGCCAGCAGTGAAGCTGGAGCAATCCATGAGCAGTTCTTC. Its protein is CASSEAGAIHEQFF.

The chain couples TRBV5-1 to TRBJ2-1, with 16 nucleotides matching TRBD2. The CDR3 runs 17 residues. V dropped 4 bases and J dropped 4; count of bases not matched to a gene: 5. CDR1 is SGHRS and CDR2 is YFSETQ in the germline V gene. CDR3 region: CASSPGTSGGEYNEQFF. The CDR3 DNA is TGCGCCAGCAGCCCCGGGACTAGCGGGGGGGAATACAATGAGCAGTTCTTC.

Many counts were recorded for this clonotype. This sequence joins TRBV28 and TRBJ1-2; D remains ambiguous. Trimming pared 3 bases from V and 5 bases from J, leaving 13 bases between. Germline values: CDR1 MDHEN, CDR2 SYDVKM. The CDR3 totals 14 residues. DNA of the CDR3: TGTGCCAGCAGTTTTGGACTATCGGAGTATGGCTACACCTTC. Its translation: CASSFGLSEYGYTF.

This clonotype was picked up a small number of times. This chain uses TRBV29-1 with TRBJ2-3; TRBD1 matches 7 bases. The CDR3 totals 16 residues. Trimming at V came to 2 bases and at J to 0 bases, leaving 8 bases not matched to a gene. Germline values: CDR1 SQVTM, CDR2 ANQGSEA. The CDR3 spells CSVEPWTGQSTDTQYF. The DNA of the CDR3 is TGCAGCGTTGAACCTTGGACAGGTCAGAGCACAGATACGCAGTATTTT.

This clonotype was recorded many times. The chain is built from TRBV7-7 and TRBJ2-1; 8 bases are a match to TRBD2. This CDR3 has 18 residues. Germline CDR1 reads SSHAT; CDR2 reads FNYEAQ (reference sequence). With V trimmed by 3 bases and J by 3 bases, 13 bases remained unmatched. The CDR3, as DNA: TGTGCCAGCAGCTTGGAAGCGGGAGTAGGTGGGGTCTACAATGAGCAGTTCTTC. Encoded protein: CASSLEAGVGGVYNEQFF. The full variable domain, its missing parts supplied by reference TRBV7-7 and TRBJ2-1, is GAGVSQSPRYKVTKRGQDVTLRCDPISSHATLYWYQQALGQGPEFLTYFNYEAQPDKSGLPSDRFSAERPEGSISTLTIQRTEQRDSAMYRCASSLEAGVGGVYNEQFFGPGTRLTVL.

This clonotype was seen at least ten times. The rearrangement joins TRBV7-8 to TRBJ2-2, with D hard to call. This CDR3 is built from 16 residues. The germline V gene has CDR1 SGHVS and CDR2 FQNEAQ. V lost 2 bases and J lost 5, with 15 bases in between. CDR3 residues: CASSLLGSLNTGELFF. CDR3 DNA: TGTGCCAGCAGCTTATTGGGCAGTCTGAATACCGGGGAGCTGTTTTTT.

The chain joins TRBV4-2 to TRBJ2-7; TRBD2 matches 7 bases. The CDR3 covers 15 residues. J gave up 0 bases and V 0 bases, and 2 bases lay outside the gene matches. Germline V gene sequence: CDR1 LGHNA, CDR2 YNFKEQ. CDR3 in DNA: TGTGCCAGCAGCCAAGAACTAGCGCTCTCCTACGAGCAGTACTTC. Its protein product is CASSQELALSYEQYF.

Ten or more counts support this clonotype. J is TRBJ2-3 and V is TRBV7-9; no definite D call. Germline V gene data show CDR1 as SEHNR and CDR2 as FQNEAQ (reference sequence). V lost 5 bases and J 1 base, leaving 4 bases between the germline ends. This CDR3 has 12 residues. Here the CDR3 DNA reads TGTGCCAGCAGCCACCGCACAGATACGCAGTATTTT. Its translation: CASSHRTDTQYF.

This clonotype was detected only a few times. The chain couples TRBV6-1 to TRBJ2-7, with 7 bases lining up with TRBD1. The CDR3 contains 16 residues. Trimming removed 3 bases from V and 3 bases from J; junction bases left unmatched: 11. In germline, CDR1 is MNHNS, CDR2 SASEGT. In DNA, the CDR3 is TGTGCCAGCAGTGAGGGACAGTCCTTGGACCTCTACGAGCAGTACTTC. Residues: CASSEGQSLDLYEQYF.

The chain links TRBV9 to TRBJ2-3, with unresolved D. The germline V and J ends were trimmed by 1 base and 0 bases, with 12 bases remaining between them. The CDR3 is 16 amino acids. The V gene's germline CDR1 is SGDLS and CDR2 YYNGEE. CDR3 sequence reads: CASSVLGGTSTDTQYF. For the CDR3, the DNA is TGTGCCAGCAGCGTACTTGGCGGTACCAGCACAGATACGCAGTATTTT.

The rearrangement uses TRBV29-1 and TRBJ1-1; D is uncertain. Looked up from germline, CDR1 is SQVTM and CDR2 is ANQGSEA. This CDR3 spans 13 amino acids. V lost 6 bases and J 2 bases, leaving 13 bases between the germline ends. The CDR3 nucleotides read TGCAGCGTCCCGAGGGCGGATAACACTGAAGCTTTCTTT. Protein sequence: CSVPRADNTEAFF.

This clonotype occurred many times. The CDR3 coding sequence is TGTGCCAGCAGCTTGGGCCGGGCCGGGGAGCTGTTTTTT. This translates into CASSLGRAGELFF. The V and J genes are TRBV5-5 and TRBJ2-2; no firm D call. The V gene's germline CDR1 is SGHKS and CDR2 YYEKEE (reference sequence). This CDR3 spans 13 amino acids. The V end was cut by 0 bases, the J end by 6 bases, with 6 bases between.

This clonotype was observed at least ten times. The V call is TRBV18, the J call TRBJ2-7; D ambiguous. The CDR3 is made up of 14 amino acids. V lost 4 bases and J 3 bases, leaving 13 bases between the germline ends. CDR1 KGHSH and CDR2 LQKENI come from the germline V gene. This chain's CDR3 is CASSHPDGVYEQYF. The CDR3 DNA reads TGTGCCAGCTCACACCCGGACGGAGTCTACGAGCAGTACTTC.

This clonotype was counted at least ten times. The chain carries TRBV20-1 and TRBJ2-7; D is perhaps TRBD1 or TRBD2 (5 bases each). Germline assignment: CDR1 DFQATT and CDR2 SNEGSKA (reference sequence). The CDR3 runs to 15 residues. The germline V and J ends were trimmed by 6 bases and 8 bases, with 26 bases remaining between them. DNA for the CDR3: TGCAGTGCCTACGGGACCACCTCCTCCTCTACGAAGCAGTACTTC. This encodes CSAYGTTSSSTKQYF.

This clonotype was recorded at least ten times. The V gene is TRBV2, the J gene TRBJ2-1, with 8 bases aligning to TRBD1. This CDR3 is built from 16 residues. V shed 1 base and J 2 bases; nucleotides not matched to a gene: 4. In germline, CDR1 is SNHLY, CDR2 FYNNEI. CDR3 DNA: TGTGCCAGCAGTGAAGGTGGCAGGGGGCCCTACAATGAGCAGTTCTTC. Protein product: CASSEGGRGPYNEQFF.

In this sample, this clonotype turned up many times. This chain connects TRBV14 to TRBJ1-1; 9 nucleotides agree with TRBD1. Trimming cost V 4 bases and J 7 bases; bases outside gene matches: 13. This CDR3 spans 16 amino acids. The germline V gene encodes CDR1 SGHDN and CDR2 FVKESK. The CDR3 loop reads CASSLLQITGGFEAFF. In nucleotides, the CDR3 is TGTGCCAGCAGCCTACTCCAGATAACAGGGGGCTTTGAAGCTTTCTTT.

In this sample, this clonotype turned up many times. The chain is built from TRBV30 and TRBJ2-2; D is possibly TRBD1 or TRBD2 (6 bases each). The CDR3 extends over 14 amino acids. With 1 base removed from V and 4 bases from J, the gap between germline ends came to 10 bases. Per germline, CDR1 GTSNPN and CDR2 SVGIG (reference sequence). DNA for the CDR3: TGTGCCTGGAGTGGGAGGGGGGCCACCGGGGAGCTGTTTTTT. Amino acid sequence: CAWSGRGATGELFF. Using reference TRBV30 and TRBJ2-2 for the parts outside the CDR3, the full variable domain is SQTIHQWPATLVQPVGSPLSLECTVEGTSNPNLYWYRQAAGRGLQLLFYSVGIGQISSEVPQNLSASRPQDRQFILSSKKLLLSDSGFYLCAWSGRGATGELFFGEGSRLTVL.

This clonotype was counted between two and nine times. The V call is TRBV19, the J call TRBJ1-2; D is perhaps TRBD1 (5 bases). The germline V and J ends were trimmed by 6 bases and 2 bases, with 13 bases remaining between them. Germline CDR1 reads LNHDA; CDR2 reads SQIVND (reference sequence). This CDR3 comprises 14 residues. The CDR3 reads CASRSRGLNYGYTF. The CDR3, as DNA: TGTGCCAGTAGGTCGCGGGGGTTGAACTATGGCTACACCTTC.

This clonotype has ten or more counts. The chain is built from TRBV12-3 or TRBV12-4 and TRBJ2-3, with TRBD2 identical over 14 bases. With V trimmed by 5 bases and J by 1 base, 8 bases remained unmatched. The CDR3 runs to 18 residues. The CDR3 loop is CASSGPGLAGDRTDTQYF. CDR3 sequence (DNA): TGTGCCAGCAGTGGTCCGGGACTAGCGGGAGACCGCACAGATACGCAGTATTTT.

V gene TRBV27 combines with J gene TRBJ2-3; no clear D gene. The germline gives CDR1 MNHEY, CDR2 SMNVEV (reference sequence). The CDR3 is made up of 13 amino acids. Trimming cost V 8 bases and J 7 bases, with 16 bases left between them. This CDR3 is CASGPATTYTQYF. CDR3 nucleotide sequence: TGTGCCAGCGGTCCAGCGACAACTTATACGCAGTATTTT.

This clonotype has at least ten counts. The genes are TRBV30 and TRBJ2-3, with TRBD2 matching over 10 bases. CDR1 and CDR2 (germline): GTSNPN, SVGIG (reference sequence). V dropped 0 bases and J dropped 4; count of bases not matched to a gene: 4. The CDR3 spans 15 residues. The chain's CDR3 is CAWSVLGLAADTQYF. CDR3 bases: TGTGCCTGGAGTGTACTAGGACTAGCGGCAGATACGCAGTATTTT.

This clonotype was detected only once. The V gene is TRBV7-9, the J gene TRBJ1-4; D is undetermined. The CDR3 contains 18 residues. Trimming shortened V by 1 base and J by 8 bases, and 23 bases separated the two germline ends. Germline assignment: CDR1 SEHNR and CDR2 FQNEAQ (reference sequence). Here the CDR3 DNA reads TGTGCCAGCAGCTTAGTCTGGGGTGGAGGTTTGGAGTACGAAAAACTGTTTTTT. Translated, it gives CASSLVWGGGLEYEKLFF.

This clonotype occurred many times. An end of the junction differs from the germline gene, which may be a read error. The CDR3 DNA is TGTGCCAGCGGTTTCGAGGGGGCCCAGTACTTC. This gives the protein CASGFEGAQYF. J is TRBJ2-3 and V is TRBV28; D is possibly TRBD1 (6 bases). The end of the DNA aligns better with TRBJ2-5, so the J call may be wrong. This CDR3 comprises 11 residues. The germline CDR1 and CDR2 sequences are MDHEN and SYDVKM.

This clonotype showed up just a few times. The CDR3 DNA sequence: TGTGCCAGCAGCTGGGGAGGTAGCGCTTTGGGCACCGGGGAGCTGTTTTTT. This translates into CASSWGGSALGTGELFF. J is TRBJ2-2 and V is TRBV5-4, with D perhaps matching TRBD2 (6 bases). CDR3 length: 17 amino acids. Per germline, CDR1 SGHNT and CDR2 YYREEE (reference sequence). Trimming stripped 3 bases from V and 4 bases from J, with 19 bases between.

The chain uses TRBV20-1 and TRBJ2-1; TRBD2 might be the D (5 bases). Per germline, CDR1 DFQATT and CDR2 SNEGSKA (reference sequence). The CDR3 consists of 12 residues. Trimming removed 3 bases at V and 8 bases at J, with 11 bases between. The CDR3 DNA reads as TGCAGTGCTAGGGGCCCCGGGGATGAGCAGTTCTTC. It specifies CSARGPGDEQFF.

There are a few counts of this clonotype. The gene calls are TRBV25-1 and TRBJ2-6; 7 bases align to TRBD1. The junction had 8 bases not matched to a gene; V was cut back by 4 bases and J by 2 bases. The CDR3 is made up of 17 amino acids. CDR1 and CDR2 from the germline V gene are MGHDK and SYGVNS. The CDR3 DNA reads as TGTGCCAGCAGTGTAAACAGGGGATCGACTGGGGCCAACGTCCTGACTTTC. Its translation is CASSVNRGSTGANVLTF.

This clonotype was counted ten times or more. V and J are TRBV7-3 and TRBJ2-1, with 9 bases that match TRBD1. The CDR3 length is 15 residues. Germline assignment: CDR1 SGHTA and CDR2 FQGTGA. V lost 2 bases and J lost 5; bases outside the gene matches: 4. CDR3 DNA: TGTGCCAGCAGCTTAGGGACAGGGTTCAACAATGAGCAGTTCTTC. Protein product: CASSLGTGFNNEQFF.

The table lists this clonotype with a count of one. The genes are TRBV7-8 and TRBJ2-5; D may be TRBD1 (6 bases). The CDR3 loop spans 15 amino acids. V was cut by 7 bases and J by 6 bases, with 21 bases left in between. CDR1 and CDR2 (germline): SGHVS, FQNEAQ. The CDR3 DNA is TGTGCCAGCACCCCGTACTCAGGGGCTTGGCAGACCCAGTACTTC. Encoded protein: CASTPYSGAWQTQYF.

This clonotype was observed many times. V usage is TRBV6-5 and J usage is TRBJ2-7; D is unresolved. This CDR3 is 13 amino acids long. V dropped 4 bases and J dropped 2 bases, with 9 bases sitting between them. CDR1 and CDR2 (germline): MNHEY, SVGAGI. CDR3 bases: TGTGCCAGCAGTTCCCCAGGCACCTACGAGCAGTACTTC. Protein: CASSSPGTYEQYF.